These 32 T cell receptor beta chains were sequenced from one sample in a study of CD8+ T cells in alopecia areata (dated by TCRdb to the late 2010s). The sample's time point label, decoded: less than 25 weeks on oral tofacitinib. Per the publication, the treatment or condition label means: oral pan-JAK inhibitor, 5-10 mg twice daily. The library was produced with the immunoSEQ multiplex PCR assay. RNA was extracted from all samples and reverse transcribed into cDNA, which served as template for TCR sequencing. TCRdb carries this immuneACCESS record with in-frame sequences only. Its versions omit some clonotypes, under half of them owing to an unresolved V gene in the studies checked, with the rest unexplained. Recorded for this sample are some 200,000 clones; roughly 61% of them occurred a single time. Around an eighth of the sample goes to the ten largest clones. Here the sequenced sample was CD8+ T cells sorted from blood, taken at week 24, from a patient treated with tofacitinib. The receptors were gathered from a human donor with alopecia areata.

The chain couples TRBV15 to TRBJ1-6; D not resolved. The V end was cut by 8 bases, the J end by 7 bases, with 9 bases between. This CDR3 is 12 amino acids long. CDR1 LNHNV and CDR2 YYDKDF come from the germline V gene (reference sequence). The DNA of the CDR3 is TGTGCCACCGAGGACCTGAATTCACCCCTCCACTTT. Amino acid sequence: CATEDLNSPLHF.

The sample holds one count of this clone. The V gene is TRBV27, the J gene TRBJ2-3; the D gene is possibly TRBD1 (6 bases). Germline lookup yields CDR1 MNHEY and CDR2 SMNVEV (reference sequence). This CDR3 has 13 amino acids. The V and J ends lost 1 base and 6 bases respectively, with 8 bases between them. CDR3 coding DNA: TGTGCCAGCAGTTTATTCGACAGGGATACGCAGTATTTT. As protein: CASSLFDRDTQYF.

The chain is built from TRBV30 and TRBJ1-4; D uncertain. The CDR3 spans 11 residues. CDR1 is GTSNPN, CDR2 SVGIG, per germline (reference sequence). The germline V and J ends were trimmed by 1 base and 8 bases, with 5 bases remaining between them. The CDR3 sequence is CAWSGGEKLFF. CDR3 nucleotide sequence: TGTGCCTGGAGTGGAGGAGAAAAACTGTTTTTT. The full variable domain, completed using reference TRBV30 and TRBJ1-4, is SQTIHQWPATLVQPVGSPLSLECTVEGTSNPNLYWYRQAAGRGLQLLFYSVGIGQISSEVPQNLSASRPQDRQFILSSKKLLLSDSGFYLCAWSGGEKLFFGSGTQLSVL.

This clone was recorded a few times. This chain connects TRBV6-5 to TRBJ1-2; D uncertain. Trimming stripped 2 bases from V and 2 bases from J, with 6 bases between. The CDR3 spans 13 residues. CDR1 and CDR2 (germline): MNHEY, SVGAGI. The CDR3 region is CASSYRVNYGYTF. CDR3 sequence (DNA): TGTGCCAGCAGTTACAGGGTAAACTATGGCTACACCTTC.

V gene TRBV18 combines with J gene TRBJ1-2; 9 nucleotides line up with TRBD1. The V gene end was trimmed by 4 bases and the J gene end by 9 bases; junction bases not matched to a gene: 9. Germline V gives CDR1 KGHSH, CDR2 LQKENI. CDR3 length equals 14 residues. CDR3: CASSLLGTGLRYTF. In nucleotides, the CDR3 is TGTGCCAGCTCACTCCTGGGGACAGGGCTGCGCTACACCTTC. The full variable domain, rest sourced from reference TRBV18 and TRBJ1-2, is NAGVMQNPRHLVRRRGQEARLRCSPMKGHSHVYWYRQLPEEGLKFMVYLQKENIIDESGMPKERFSAEFPKEGPSILRIQQVVRGDSAAYFCASSLLGTGLRYTFGSGTRLTVV.

This clone has more than one count but fewer than ten. The chain has TRBV7-9 and TRBJ2-5, with TRBD1 identical over 8 bases. The germline gives CDR1 SEHNR, CDR2 FQNEAQ (reference sequence). There are 15 residues in the CDR3. The V and J ends lost 5 bases and 5 bases, in that order; junction bases with no gene match: 10. The CDR3 coding sequence is TGTGCCAGCAGCAACGAAGCCAGGGGGCGGGAGACCCAGTACTTC. This sequence encodes CASSNEARGRETQYF.

This clone occurred a few times. The chain carries TRBV6-6 and TRBJ1-4; 9 bases agree with TRBD1. This CDR3 has 15 amino acids. Per the germline V gene, CDR1 is MNHNY and CDR2 is SVGAGI (reference sequence). Trimming cost V 1 base and J 4 bases; bases outside gene matches: 1. The CDR3 is CASSYWDRDNEKLFF. The DNA of the CDR3 is TGTGCCAGCAGTTACTGGGACAGGGATAATGAAAAACTGTTTTTT.

The rearrangement joins TRBV5-1 to TRBJ1-1; no firm D call. V lost 4 bases, J lost 0 bases, and 22 bases lay in between. The CDR3 runs to 18 residues. Looked up from germline, CDR1 is SGHRS and CDR2 is YFSETQ. In DNA, the CDR3 is TGCGCCAGCAGCCAATCCGGGATCGACTCACCTATGAACACTGAAGCTTTCTTT. It yields the protein CASSQSGIDSPMNTEAFF.

V usage is TRBV6-5 and J usage is TRBJ2-7; 7 bases map to TRBD1. This CDR3 region has 14 residues. Germline values: CDR1 MNHEY, CDR2 SVGAGI. The V segment lost 2 bases and the J segment 3 bases; nucleotides outside the gene matches: 4. The CDR3 loop reads CASSYGDRGYEQYF. CDR3 coding DNA: TGTGCCAGCAGTTACGGGGACAGAGGCTACGAGCAGTACTTC.

The chain has TRBV29-1 and TRBJ1-2, with D maybe TRBD1 (5 bases). This CDR3 is 10 amino acids long. V lost 7 bases, J lost 6 bases, and 9 bases lay in between. The germline gives CDR1 SQVTM, CDR2 ANQGSEA. The CDR3 sequence is CSAGGNGYTF. In nucleotides, the CDR3 is TGCAGCGCCGGGGGGAATGGCTACACCTTC.

This clone was recorded a few times. The chain combines TRBV4-1 with TRBJ2-1; perhaps TRBD1 as D (6 bases). Trimming left V 0 bases short and J 15 bases short, with 21 bases between. CDR1 MGHRA and CDR2 YSYEKL come from the germline V gene. CDR3 length equals 15 residues. The chain's CDR3 is CASSQDPANTGSRFF. The DNA of the CDR3 is TGCGCCAGCAGCCAAGATCCGGCTAATACAGGGTCCCGGTTCTTC.

V and J are TRBV4-1 and TRBJ1-2; TRBD1 agrees at 7 bases. This CDR3 contains 14 residues. The germline V gene encodes CDR1 MGHRA and CDR2 YSYEKL. The trim removed 4 bases at V and 5 bases at J, leaving 7 bases unmatched. This CDR3 reads CASSPPTGRYGYTF. Written as DNA, the CDR3 is TGCGCCAGCAGCCCTCCGACAGGGCGGTATGGCTACACCTTC.

This clone was seen only a few times. The rearrangement joins TRBV6-6 to TRBJ2-7, with unresolved D. This CDR3 comprises 12 residues. Germline V CDR1 and CDR2: MNHNY, SVGAGI (reference sequence). Trimming shortened V by 0 bases and J by 3 bases, and 3 bases separated the two germline ends. CDR3 DNA sequence: TGTGCCAGCAGTTACTCGTACTACGAGCAGTACTTC. This translates into CASSYSYYEQYF.

The sample holds one count of this clone. The chain is built from TRBV5-6 and TRBJ1-1; the D gene is possibly TRBD1 (6 bases). This CDR3 region has 11 residues. V gave up 0 bases and J gave up 11 bases, with 8 bases separating them. Germline-derived CDR1 and CDR2 are SGHDT and YYEEEE. The CDR3 DNA sequence: TGTGCCAGCAGCTTGGGACAGGCGGCTTTCTTT. It specifies CASSLGQAAFF.

The chain recombines TRBV15 with TRBJ2-5, with D hard to call. CDR3 length equals 17 residues. Germline V CDR1 and CDR2: LNHNV, YYDKDF (reference sequence). V dropped 0 bases and J dropped 5 bases, with 19 bases sitting between them. The chain's CDR3 is CATSRDHSFLDGETQYF. CDR3 DNA sequence: TGTGCCACCAGCAGAGACCACAGCTTCTTGGATGGGGAGACCCAGTACTTC.

Only a few counts were recorded for this clone. The chain employs TRBV10-3 and TRBJ2-7, with a tentative D call TRBD1 (6 bases). The CDR3 spans 15 residues. Trimming shortened V by 0 bases and J by 0 bases, and 9 bases separated the two germline ends. Germline V lookup: CDR1 ENHRY, CDR2 SYGVKD. The CDR3 here is CAISESQGYSYEQYF. CDR3 coding DNA: TGTGCCATCAGTGAGTCGCAGGGGTACTCCTACGAGCAGTACTTC.

Note on this clone: One end of the junction is discordant with germline, which a read error may explain. The chain uses TRBV20-1 and TRBJ1-2; 7 bases are a match to TRBD1. The CDR3 consists of 9 residues. CDR1 is DFQATT, CDR2 SNEGSKA, per germline (reference sequence). The CDR3 reads CGTVYGYTF. DNA of the CDR3: TGTGGGACAGTTTATGGCTACACCTTC.

J is TRBJ2-7 and V is TRBV18, with 9 nucleotides matching TRBD1. V shed 5 bases, J shed 2 bases, and the junction held 4 bases outside the gene matches. The CDR3 totals 14 residues. The germline gives CDR1 KGHSH, CDR2 LQKENI. This CDR3 reads CASSTGTGPYEQYF. The DNA of the CDR3 is TGTGCCAGCTCAACCGGGACAGGGCCCTACGAGCAGTACTTC.

The chain joins TRBV30 to TRBJ1-4, with 10 bases aligning to TRBD1. The germline CDR1 and CDR2 sequences are GTSNPN and SVGIG (reference sequence). V trimming: 0 bases; J trimming: 12 bases; junction bases outside the gene matches: 13. The CDR3 spans 16 residues. CDR3 protein: CAWSVGGTGALMELFF. The CDR3 bases are TGTGCCTGGAGTGTCGGGGGGACAGGGGCCTTGATGGAACTGTTTTTT.

This clone has a single count. The chain links TRBV5-8 to TRBJ1-5; a weak D match, TRBD1 (5 bases). Trimming stripped 0 bases from V and 5 bases from J, with 12 bases between. The CDR3 extends over 15 amino acids. Germline CDR1 SGHTS, CDR2 YDEGEE. The CDR3 DNA reads as TGTGCCAGCAGCTTGGAGGGACGGTTCCATCAGCCCCAGCATTTT. Protein product: CASSLEGRFHQPQHF.

This chain connects TRBV7-6 to TRBJ1-2; D remains ambiguous. Germline lookup yields CDR1 SGHVS and CDR2 FNYEAQ. V lost 4 bases and J 4 bases, leaving 10 bases between the germline ends. This CDR3 comprises 13 residues. The CDR3 here is CASSYDGGYGYTF. The CDR3 region has the DNA TGTGCCAGCAGCTACGACGGAGGCTATGGCTACACCTTC.

This clone was found once. The chain joins TRBV7-8 to TRBJ1-2; D is possibly TRBD1 (6 bases). Germline V gives CDR1 SGHVS, CDR2 FQNEAQ. The V end was cut by 5 bases, the J end by 8 bases, with 18 bases between. This CDR3 has 14 residues. This CDR3 reads CASSPHPGQRGYTF. CDR3 in DNA: TGTGCCAGCAGCCCCCATCCCGGACAGCGCGGCTACACCTTC.

The gene calls are TRBV6-5 and TRBJ2-7; D ambiguous. CDR1 and CDR2 from the germline V gene are MNHEY and SVGAGI. V was trimmed by 2 bases and J by 1 base, leaving 9 bases between them. The CDR3 has 14 residues. In nucleotides, the CDR3 is TGTGCCAGCAGTTACAGCGACGGATCCTACGAGCAGTACTTC. Amino acids: CASSYSDGSYEQYF.

There are a few counts of this clone. This chain joins TRBV19 and TRBJ2-2; D is possibly TRBD2 (6 bases). From germline, CDR1 is LNHDA and CDR2 SQIVND (reference sequence). The CDR3 contains 14 residues. V was pared by 5 bases and J by 0 bases, with 7 bases between. In DNA form, the CDR3 reads TGTGCCAGTAGTGTAGCGGCGAACACCGGGGAGCTGTTTTTT. Its translation is CASSVAANTGELFF.

V is TRBV5-1 and J is TRBJ1-5; 7 bases agree with TRBD1. The V gene end was trimmed by 4 bases and the J gene end by 5 bases; junction bases not matched to a gene: 6. Germline lookup yields CDR1 SGHRS and CDR2 YFSETQ. The CDR3 spans 14 residues. The CDR3 DNA sequence: TGCGCCAGCAGCGTGACAGGGATCGATCAGCCCCAGCATTTT. It codes for CASSVTGIDQPQHF.

The CDR3 loop is CASSQGVPTSYEQYF. The CDR3 bases are TGCGCCAGCAGCCAAGGGGTTCCCACATCCTACGAGCAGTACTTC. This chain connects TRBV4-1 to TRBJ2-7; no firm D call. CDR1 is MGHRA, CDR2 YSYEKL, per germline. The CDR3 runs to 15 residues. V was shortened by 1 base and J by 1 base, with 11 bases between the two germline ends.

This clone appeared a few times. CDR3 nucleotide sequence: TGCAGCGTTGAACAGGATAACTATGGCTACACCTTC. Amino acid sequence: CSVEQDNYGYTF. The chain employs TRBV29-1 and TRBJ1-2; no clear D gene. Germline V gene lookup returns CDR1 SQVTM and CDR2 ANQGSEA. The CDR3 has 12 residues. Between the trimmed V and J ends, which lost 2 bases and 1 base, there was a span of 5 bases.

CDR3: CASSDGHLVWETQYF. The CDR3 DNA reads TGTGCCAGCAGTGATGGACACCTGGTGTGGGAGACCCAGTACTTC. This chain uses TRBV25-1 with TRBJ2-5, with TRBD1 as a possible D gene (5 bases). From germline, CDR1 is MGHDK and CDR2 SYGVNS. The CDR3 covers 15 residues. The germline V and J ends were trimmed by 3 bases and 5 bases, with 16 bases remaining between them.

The chain combines TRBV10-3 with TRBJ2-1; D is perhaps TRBD2 (6 bases). With 10 bases removed from V and 8 bases from J, the gap between germline ends came to 12 bases. The CDR3 spans 11 residues. The germline V gene encodes CDR1 ENHRY and CDR2 SYGVKD. CDR3 sequence reads: CATRGSDEQFF. CDR3 DNA sequence: TGTGCCACCCGGGGGTCGGATGAGCAGTTCTTC.

CDR3 protein: CASSLRIGNTGELFF. The DNA of the CDR3 is TGTGCCAGCAGTTTGCGGATAGGAAACACCGGGGAGCTGTTTTTT. The V and J genes are TRBV27 and TRBJ2-2; D gene ambiguous. The CDR3 sequence is 15 residues long. CDR1 and CDR2 from the germline V gene are MNHEY and SMNVEV (reference sequence). V was pared by 3 bases and J by 2 bases, with 10 bases between.

The genes are TRBV5-8 and TRBJ1-2; D is undetermined. The CDR3 is 14 residues long. CDR1 is SGHTS, CDR2 YDEGEE, per germline. The germline V and J ends were trimmed by 0 bases and 4 bases, with 10 bases remaining between them. Written as DNA, the CDR3 is TGTGCCAGCAGCTTGGCGGGGTACCGCTATGGCTACACCTTC. Its protein is CASSLAGYRYGYTF. Full variable domain (rest looked up from reference TRBV5-8 and TRBJ1-2): EAGVTQSPTHLIKTRGQQATLRCSPISGHTSVYWYQQALGLGLQFLLWYDEGEERNRGNFPPRFSGRQFPNYSSELNVNALELEDSALYLCASSLAGYRYGYTFGSGTRLTVV.

The genes are TRBV7-9 and TRBJ1-2; no firm D call. Trimming took off 4 bases at V and 7 bases at J, with 16 bases between the two ends. Germline V gene sequence: CDR1 SEHNR, CDR2 FQNEAQ (reference sequence). This CDR3 has 14 residues. The CDR3 region has the DNA TGTGCCAGCAGCTACTATCGAAACTCCTCTGGCTACACCTTC. As protein: CASSYYRNSSGYTF.